These 29 T cell receptor beta chains share one sample of origin, sequenced in a study of cytomegalovirus exposure and HLA in healthy donors. Generated by immunoSEQ multiplex PCR, the TCRdb table keeps only in-frame clones and is missing some. The table has about 150,000 clones, approximately 94% seen once. Sequencing input: PBMCs. The receptors were gathered from a man between 18 and 35 years old in good health and CMV-seropositive.

The rearrangement links TRBV2 to TRBJ2-6; TRBD2 matches at 7 bases. Looked up from germline, CDR1 is SNHLY and CDR2 is FYNNEI. V trimming: 7 bases; J trimming: 3 bases; junction bases outside the gene matches: 9. CDR3 length equals 16 residues. The CDR3 region has the DNA TGTGCCAGCATCTTGGATCCGGGGGGTGGGGCCAACGTCCTGACTTTC. Translating it yields CASILDPGGGANVLTF.

The chain has TRBV27 and TRBJ1-2, with 7 bases matching TRBD1. This CDR3 contains 14 residues. The germline V gene has CDR1 MNHEY and CDR2 SMNVEV (reference sequence). V lost 5 bases and J lost 8; bases outside the gene matches: 11. The CDR3 DNA reads TGTGCCAGCAGTCCCCTAGGGGGCGAAGGAGGCTACACCTTC. Translated: CASSPLGGEGGYTF.

This clone was seen more than once but under ten times. CDR3 DNA: TGTGCCAGCAGCTTAGAGAGAAGATATGGCTACACCTTC. It translates to CASSLERRYGYTF. The chain carries TRBV7-8 and TRBJ1-2; D remains ambiguous. Trimming cost V 1 base and J 5 bases, with 8 bases left between them. The CDR3 totals 13 residues. Germline CDR1 SGHVS, CDR2 FQNEAQ. Combining the CDR3 with reference TRBV7-8 and TRBJ1-2 gives the whole variable domain GAGVSQSPRYKVAKRGQDVALRCDPISGHVSLFWYQQALGQGPEFLTYFQNEAQLDKSGLPSDRFFAERPEGSVSTLKIQRTQQEDSAVYLCASSLERRYGYTFGSGTRLTVV.

This clone was picked up one time. The chain is built from TRBV11-2 and TRBJ1-5; unclear D gene. CDR3 length equals 15 residues. V dropped 0 bases and J dropped 0 bases, with 6 bases sitting between them. Germline V lookup: CDR1 SGHAT, CDR2 FQNNGV. The CDR3 DNA follows: TGTGCCAGCAGCTTAGACGGAGATAGCAATCAGCCCCAGCATTTT. This translates into CASSLDGDSNQPQHF. Combining the CDR3 with reference TRBV11-2 and TRBJ1-5 gives the whole variable domain EAGVAQSPRYKIIEKRQSVAFWCNPISGHATLYWYQQILGQGPKLLIQFQNNGVVDDSQLPKDRFSAERLKGVDSTLKIQPAKLEDSAVYLCASSLDGDSNQPQHFGDGTRLSIL.

This sequence joins TRBV6-5 and TRBJ1-2; possibly TRBD1 for D (6 bases). Trimming stripped 6 bases from V and 5 bases from J, with 13 bases between. Germline V gives CDR1 MNHEY, CDR2 SVGAGI. The CDR3 covers 13 residues. This CDR3 is CASRLQGPYGYTF. CDR3 nucleotides: TGTGCCAGCAGACTACAGGGACCATATGGCTACACCTTC.

V is TRBV5-4 and J is TRBJ2-6; the D is unclear. This CDR3 is 15 amino acids long. The germline V gene encodes CDR1 SGHNT and CDR2 YYREEE (reference sequence). Trimming took 3 bases from V and 0 from J, leaving 7 bases between them. The CDR3 DNA reads TGTGCCAGCAGCTCCGACATCTCTGGGGCCAACGTCCTGACTTTC. Protein: CASSSDISGANVLTF.

This sequence joins TRBV7-9 and TRBJ2-7; 7 bases are shared with TRBD1. The V segment lost 3 bases and the J segment 5 bases; nucleotides outside the gene matches: 4. Germline CDR1 is SEHNR and CDR2 is FQNEAQ (reference sequence). The CDR3 loop spans 13 amino acids. CDR3 DNA: TGTGCCAGCAGCTTTTATGACAGGGACGAGCAGTACTTC. Translating gives CASSFYDRDEQYF. Together with reference TRBV7-9 and TRBJ2-7, the CDR3 gives the full variable domain: DTGVSQNPRHKITKRGQNVTFRCDPISEHNRLYWYRQTLGQGPEFLTYFQNEAQLEKSRLLSDRFSAERPKGSFSTLEIQRTEQGDSAMYLCASSFYDRDEQYFGPGTRLTVT.

This clone was counted once. This rearrangement joins TRBV28 to TRBJ2-7, with 8 bases fitting TRBD1. This CDR3 comprises 15 residues. CDR1 is MDHEN and CDR2 is SYDVKM in the germline V gene. Trimming at V came to 7 bases and at J to 0 bases, leaving 8 bases not matched to a gene. The CDR3 here is CASNQGAVPSYEQYF. DNA for the CDR3: TGTGCCAGCAACCAGGGGGCAGTCCCCTCCTACGAGCAGTACTTC.

The chain has TRBV29-1 and TRBJ2-7, with TRBD2 matching over 9 bases. V lost 7 bases and J lost 2; bases outside the gene matches: 3. The CDR3 has 12 residues. Looked up from germline, CDR1 is SQVTM and CDR2 is ANQGSEA. The CDR3 sequence is CSARTSAYEQYF. CDR3 coding DNA: TGCAGCGCCCGGACTAGCGCCTACGAGCAGTACTTC.

The chain uses TRBV7-9 and TRBJ2-4; the match to TRBD2 covers 8 bases. The ends lost 3 bases at V and 3 bases at J; junction bases unmatched: 1. The CDR3 is made up of 14 amino acids. Germline CDR1 is SEHNR and CDR2 is FQNEAQ (reference sequence). The CDR3 loop reads CASSLLAGKNIQYF. Here the CDR3 DNA reads TGTGCCAGCAGCTTGCTAGCGGGCAAAAACATTCAGTACTTC.

The V gene is TRBV5-1, the J gene TRBJ2-7, with TRBD1 identical over 9 bases. Germline lookup yields CDR1 SGHRS and CDR2 YFSETQ. The ends lost 0 bases at V and 5 bases at J; junction bases unmatched: 0. The CDR3 extends over 13 amino acids. This CDR3 reads CASSLGDRDEQYF. CDR3 DNA: TGCGCCAGCAGCTTGGGGGACAGGGACGAGCAGTACTTC.

The chain employs TRBV2 and TRBJ2-5; 7 positions match TRBD1. The closer fit of TRBJ2-7 to the DNA end suggests the J call may be wrong. CDR1 SNHLY and CDR2 FYNNEI come from the germline V gene. The CDR3 length is 13 residues. The CDR3 nucleotides read TGTGCCATCCAGGGGGACATGACGCGCGAGCAGTACTTC. This gives the protein CAIQGDMTREQYF.

The chain joins TRBV5-1 to TRBJ2-2, with TRBD2 as a possible D gene (6 bases). V lost 7 bases, J lost 0 bases, and 13 bases lay in between. Germline assignment: CDR1 SGHRS and CDR2 YFSETQ. This CDR3 has 15 amino acids. CDR3 nucleotides: TGCGCCAGCTCTCTCGGGACTGCGAACACCGGGGAGCTGTTTTTT. Translated: CASSLGTANTGELFF.

J is TRBJ1-1 and V is TRBV18; 7 bases map to TRBD1. The CDR3 runs 13 residues. The germline V gene encodes CDR1 KGHSH and CDR2 LQKENI. With 0 bases clipped from V and 9 bases from J, the junction kept 4 bases outside the gene matches. The CDR3 here is CASSPPGTAKAFF. CDR3 sequence (DNA): TGTGCCAGCTCACCACCCGGGACAGCAAAAGCTTTCTTT.

The chain joins TRBV19 to TRBJ2-1, with 9 bases matching TRBD2. V shed 5 bases and J 2 bases; nucleotides not matched to a gene: 7. Germline CDR1 LNHDA, CDR2 SQIVND (reference sequence). The CDR3 has 16 amino acids. CDR3 nucleotide sequence: TGTGCCAGTAGTCGTCTAGCGGGATCAACCTACAATGAGCAGTTCTTC. It specifies CASSRLAGSTYNEQFF. The full variable domain, completed using reference TRBV19 and TRBJ2-1, is DGGITQSPKYLFRKEGQNVTLSCEQNLNHDAMYWYRQDPGQGLRLIYYSQIVNDFQKGDIAEGYSVSREKKESFPLTVTSAQKNPTAFYLCASSRLAGSTYNEQFFGPGTRLTVL.

The chain carries TRBV4-1 and TRBJ2-5, with TRBD1 matching over 7 bases. The CDR3 totals 16 residues. V lost 3 bases and J lost 5; bases outside the gene matches: 12. Per the germline V gene, CDR1 is MGHRA and CDR2 is YSYEKL. CDR3 sequence reads: CASSHPVEGAFETQYF. Here the CDR3 DNA reads TGCGCCAGCAGCCACCCCGTTGAGGGGGCTTTTGAGACCCAGTACTTC.

The chain recombines TRBV25-1 with TRBJ1-4; tentatively, D is TRBD1 (5 bases). The length of the CDR3 is 14 residues. The germline V gene encodes CDR1 MGHDK and CDR2 SYGVNS. V was shortened by 1 base and J by 7 bases, with 10 bases between the two germline ends. CDR3 protein: CASSESGGGEKLFF. For the CDR3, the DNA is TGTGCCAGCAGTGAATCCGGGGGGGGTGAAAAACTGTTTTTT.

The chain links TRBV28 to TRBJ1-2; 8 bases line up with TRBD1. The length of the CDR3 is 12 residues. Germline CDR1 MDHEN, CDR2 SYDVKM. The CDR3 region is CTTGTGTKGYTF. The CDR3, as DNA: TGTACAACGGGGACAGGAACAAAAGGCTACACCTTC.

The chain couples TRBV5-1 to TRBJ2-3, with 7 bases that match TRBD1. CDR3 length equals 15 residues. Germline lookup yields CDR1 SGHRS and CDR2 YFSETQ. The V gene end was trimmed by 2 bases and the J gene end by 2 bases; junction bases not matched to a gene: 5. The CDR3 protein is CASSLDRVLTDTQYF. The CDR3 DNA reads as TGCGCCAGCAGCTTAGACAGGGTCCTCACAGATACGCAGTATTTT.

V and J are TRBV4-1 and TRBJ2-1, with 14 bases that match TRBD2. The CDR3 has 17 amino acids. Trimming cost V 0 bases and J 3 bases; bases outside gene matches: 1. The germline V gene encodes CDR1 MGHRA and CDR2 YSYEKL. The CDR3 sequence is CASSQDGTSGSYNEQFF. CDR3 bases: TGCGCCAGCAGCCAAGATGGGACTAGCGGGAGCTACAATGAGCAGTTCTTC.

The genes are TRBV7-3 and TRBJ1-1, with 7 positions matching TRBD1. The J segment lost 12 bases and the V segment lost 1 base, leaving 8 bases of the junction unmatched. Looked up from germline, CDR1 is SGHTA and CDR2 is FQGTGA. The CDR3 consists of 13 residues. The CDR3 spells CASSLRAGGETFF. The DNA of the CDR3 is TGTGCCAGCAGCTTAAGGGCAGGGGGTGAGACTTTCTTT.

The J gene is TRBJ2-7, the V gene TRBV6-6; tentative D call: TRBD2 (6 bases). Trimming removed 4 bases at V and 6 bases at J, with 19 bases between. Looked up from germline, CDR1 is MNHNY and CDR2 is SVGAGI (reference sequence). This CDR3 is built from 15 residues. DNA of the CDR3: TGTGCCAGCAGTTTCGGGACGGGTTTCGGGGGCGAGCAGTACTTC. This sequence encodes CASSFGTGFGGEQYF.

This sequence joins TRBV7-8 and TRBJ2-1; 10 positions match TRBD2. The CDR3 loop spans 17 amino acids. The junction had 11 bases not matched to a gene; V was cut back by 1 base and J by 8 bases. The germline CDR1 and CDR2 sequences are SGHVS and FQNEAQ. The chain's CDR3 is CASSLVAGGLAGDEQFF. CDR3 nucleotides: TGTGCCAGCAGCTTAGTTGCAGGGGGGCTAGCGGGAGATGAGCAGTTCTTC.

Turning to this clone: Sequence at one end of the junction differs from germline and may be a read error. The chain has TRBV7-7 and TRBJ2-2; tentative D call: TRBD1 (6 bases). This CDR3 region has 17 residues. Germline V lookup: CDR1 SSHAT, CDR2 FNYEAQ (reference sequence). Written as DNA, the CDR3 is TGTGCTAGCAGCTACTTAACCGGGACACCGAACACCGGGGAGCTGTTTTTT. Translation: CASSYLTGTPNTGELFF.

The genes are TRBV5-1 and TRBJ2-2; D possibly corresponds to TRBD2 (5 bases). Trimming left V 3 bases short and J 3 bases short, with 15 bases between. Germline V lookup: CDR1 SGHRS, CDR2 YFSETQ. CDR3 size: 16 residues. The CDR3 DNA reads TGCGCCAGCAGCTACTCCAGACTGGAGGACACCGGGGAGCTGTTTTTT. Its protein product is CASSYSRLEDTGELFF.

The chain is built from TRBV15 and TRBJ2-1, with 9 bases fitting TRBD2. V was pared by 1 base and J by 3 bases, with 4 bases of the junction left unmatched. CDR3 length: 16 amino acids. CDR1 LNHNV and CDR2 YYDKDF come from the germline V gene (reference sequence). CDR3 DNA sequence: TGTGCCACCAGCAGAGCGGCGGGAGGGCTCTACAATGAGCAGTTCTTC. Its protein product is CATSRAAGGLYNEQFF.

V gene TRBV5-1 combines with J gene TRBJ2-5; 8 bases fit TRBD2. CDR1 is SGHRS and CDR2 is YFSETQ in the germline V gene. This CDR3 has 15 residues. With V trimmed by 4 bases and J by 3 bases, 8 bases remained unmatched. Here the CDR3 DNA reads TGCGCCAGCAGCAAAGCCGGGACTAGGGAAGAGACCCAGTACTTC. This codes for CASSKAGTREETQYF.

This clone was seen a single time. V is TRBV7-9 and J is TRBJ2-3; 10 bases match TRBD2. Trimming cost V 6 bases and J 5 bases; bases outside gene matches: 5. Germline values: CDR1 SEHNR, CDR2 FQNEAQ (reference sequence). This CDR3 has 14 residues. The CDR3 reads CASRRAGGQDTQYF. The DNA for the CDR3 is TGTGCCAGCAGGAGAGCGGGAGGGCAAGATACGCAGTATTTT.

This clone showed up just once. The chain is built from TRBV2 and TRBJ1-2; no clear D gene. Germline lookup yields CDR1 SNHLY and CDR2 FYNNEI. The CDR3 extends over 11 amino acids. V lost 7 bases to trimming and J lost 12 bases, with 15 bases between them. Written as DNA, the CDR3 is TGTGCCAGCAACACGGGGAGGATCCACACCTTC. Translated, it gives CASNTGRIHTF.